The TCR beta chain under discussion was sequenced for a study of blood T cell repertoires in COVID-19. Study details: Nucleic acid was either cDNA or gDNA, and it came from T cells, B-cell-depleted T cells, or PBMCs.

Trimming removed 5 bases from V and 6 bases from J; junction bases left unmatched: 9. Germline V gene sequence: CDR1 MNHEY, CDR2 SMNVEV (reference sequence). The CDR3 is made up of 14 amino acids. Only in-frame clones appear in the TCRdb table, and some are missing; sequencing was by immunoSEQ multiplex PCR. Of tens of thousands of clones listed, 88% are singletons. Across over 20 US areas, participants ranged in age from 18 to 89 years. Cohorts were determined from participant-reported clinical history. Two negative PCRs, clearance, or symptom resolution characterized the recovered Cohort 3 donors. Sequencing used PBMCs or T cells enriched from blood (not recorded which). The receptor was derived from a woman in her 40s who had recovered from COVID-19. The chain carries TRBV27 and TRBJ2-7, with TRBD1 identical over 8 bases. CDR3 amino acids: CASSATQGAGEQYF. DNA for the CDR3: TGTGCCAGCAGTGCAACGCAGGGGGCGGGCGAGCAGTACTTC.